The next 4 T cell receptor beta chains were all read from a single sample in a study of early T cells in non-severe SARS-CoV-2 infection. MiXCR, applied by TCRdb to the 5' RACE reads, yields one record per CDR3 protein. Of 97,000 or so distinct CDR3 sequences listed, around 13% are singletons. Sample: whole blood. These receptors came from an adult who was a healthcare worker with PCR-confirmed SARS-CoV-2 infection or an uninfected control (not recorded which).

This clonotype was seen more than once but under ten times. The chain combines TRBV11-2 with TRBJ1-2; D unclear. Germline V gives CDR1 SGHAT, CDR2 FQNNGV. This CDR3 contains 16 residues. Trimming cost V 0 bases and J 4 bases, with 15 bases left between them. CDR3 coding DNA: TGTGCCAGCAGCTTAGAGGTTGACGGACGTGGCTATGGCTACACCTTC. Its translation: CASSLEVDGRGYGYTF.

This clonotype occurred many times. The CDR3 here is CASSQEPSVYNEQFF. The CDR3 DNA reads TGTGCCAGCAGCCAAGAACCTAGCGTCTACAATGAGCAGTTCTTC. The chain recombines TRBV3-1 with TRBJ2-1; weak D call: TRBD2 (6 bases). The CDR3 spans 15 residues. Germline V gene lookup returns CDR1 LGHDT and CDR2 YNNKEL (reference sequence). Trimming removed 0 bases from V and 3 bases from J, with 9 bases in between.

The sample holds a few counts of this clonotype. This chain links TRBV4-2 with TRBJ1-2, with a tentative D call TRBD1 (5 bases). CDR3 length: 15 amino acids. Trimming left V 0 bases short and J 5 bases short, with 13 bases between. Per the germline V gene, CDR1 is LGHNA and CDR2 is YNFKEQ. CDR3 DNA sequence: TGTGCCAGCAGCCAAGAAAGAGAGGGGTCTTATGGCTACACCTTC. Translation gives CASSQEREGSYGYTF.

This clonotype has more than one count but fewer than ten. V and J are TRBV20-1 and TRBJ1-2, with D unresolved. Trimming removed 6 bases from V and 5 bases from J, with 13 bases in between. Germline V gene sequence: CDR1 DFQATT, CDR2 SNEGSKA (reference sequence). The CDR3 totals 12 residues. The DNA of the CDR3 is TGCAGTGCATCGGGAGCCAGATATGGCTACACCTTC. Its translation: CSASGARYGYTF.